A single sample gave rise to the 27 T cell receptor beta chains below, sequenced in a study of T cell repertoires in cytomegalovirus infection. TCRdb itself ran the reads through MiXCR, one entry per CDR3 protein. Of 150,000 to 200,000 distinct CDR3 sequences in the sample, approximately 19% were seen once. The sequencing sample was made of PBMCs. All receptors come from a human donor in good health (CMV status not recorded). Some clones in this sample may be carry-over from other donors' samples.

This chain links TRBV28 with TRBJ2-2; 10 bases map to TRBD2. CDR1 and CDR2 (germline): MDHEN, SYDVKM. The CDR3 runs to 15 residues. V trimming: 6 bases; J trimming: 5 bases; junction bases outside the gene matches: 6. The CDR3 sequence: CASSRSGRVTGELFF. The CDR3 region has the DNA TGTGCCAGCAGCCGCAGCGGGAGGGTTACCGGGGAGCTGTTTTTT.

V is TRBV6-6 and J is TRBJ2-5; D uncertain. The V gene lost 7 bases and the J gene lost 6 bases, with 21 bases spanning the gap. Germline V gene sequence: CDR1 MNHNY, CDR2 SVGAGI (reference sequence). CDR3 length: 15 amino acids. CDR3 nucleotide sequence: TGTGCCAGCACCCCTCGCGGCAACTTGGTTCAGACCCAGTACTTC. Amino acids: CASTPRGNLVQTQYF.

V and J are TRBV12-3 or TRBV12-4 and TRBJ2-7; 7 nucleotides agree with TRBD1. The CDR3 is 13 residues long. The trim removed 6 bases at V and 3 bases at J, leaving 5 bases unmatched. The CDR3 is CASSDRVVYEQYF. In DNA, the CDR3 is TGTGCCAGCAGCGACAGGGTTGTCTACGAGCAGTACTTC.

The rearrangement links TRBV2 to TRBJ2-7; TRBD1 aligns across 7 bases. The V and J ends lost 3 bases and 7 bases, in that order; junction bases with no gene match: 9. Germline V lookup: CDR1 SNHLY, CDR2 FYNNEI. This CDR3 is 14 amino acids long. The DNA for the CDR3 is TGTGCCAGCAGTGATGCGCGACAGGGACGAGAGCAGTACTTC. Protein product: CASSDARQGREQYF.

This clonotype was recorded a few times. The chain employs TRBV6-1 and TRBJ2-7; D might be TRBD2 (5 bases). The germline V gene encodes CDR1 MNHNS and CDR2 SASEGT. Between the trimmed V and J ends, which lost 6 bases and 4 bases, there was a span of 7 bases. The CDR3 totals 11 residues. As DNA, the CDR3 is TGTGCCAGCAGACTAGTATACGAGCAGTACTTC. It specifies CASRLVYEQYF.

Only a few counts were recorded for this clonotype. V usage is TRBV19 and J usage is TRBJ1-5; 7 positions agree with TRBD1. Losses at the gene ends were 4 bases for V and 5 bases for J; bases not matched to a gene: 8. In germline, CDR1 is LNHDA, CDR2 SQIVND (reference sequence). This CDR3 contains 15 residues. The CDR3 here is CASSTKQGSHQPQHF. For the CDR3, the DNA is TGTGCCAGTAGTACAAAACAGGGGAGCCATCAGCCCCAGCATTTT.

This chain links TRBV5-6 with TRBJ2-1; 7 bases agree with TRBD1. The CDR3 runs to 15 residues. The V gene's germline CDR1 is SGHDT and CDR2 YYEEEE. Trimming removed 3 bases from V and 2 bases from J; junction bases left unmatched: 5. The DNA for the CDR3 is TGTGCCAGCAGCTCATGGACAGGTACCTACAATGAGCAGTTCTTC. Translation: CASSSWTGTYNEQFF. Drawing the rest from reference TRBV5-6 and TRBJ2-1, the complete variable domain is DAGVTQSPTHLIKTRGQQVTLRCSPKSGHDTVSWYQQALGQGPQFIFQYYEEEERQRGNFPDRFSGHQFPNYSSELNVNALLLGDSALYLCASSSWTGTYNEQFFGPGTRLTVL.

This clonotype has at least ten counts. CDR3 loop: CASSADRINQPQHF. In DNA form, the CDR3 reads TGTGCCAGCAGCGCTGACAGGATCAATCAGCCCCAGCATTTT. This rearrangement joins TRBV7-2 to TRBJ1-5, with D perhaps matching TRBD1 (6 bases). CDR1 is SGHTA, CDR2 FQGNSA, per germline. CDR3 size: 14 residues. The V and J ends lost 5 bases and 3 bases respectively, with 11 bases between them. Full variable domain (outside the CDR3, taken from reference TRBV7-2 and TRBJ1-5): GAGVSQSPSNKVTEKGKDVELRCDPISGHTALYWYRQSLGQGLEFLIYFQGNSAPDKSGLPSDRFSAERTGGSVSTLTIQRTQQEDSAVYLCASSADRINQPQHFGDGTRLSIL.

The chain joins TRBV7-9 to TRBJ2-7; 7 nucleotides align to TRBD1. CDR3 length: 14 amino acids. V lost 4 bases to trimming and J lost 2 bases; unmatched junction nucleotides: 5. Germline V gene data show CDR1 as SEHNR and CDR2 as FQNEAQ (reference sequence). The CDR3 DNA reads TGTGCCAGCAGCTATGACAGGGTTCCCTACGAGCAGTACTTC. This translates into CASSYDRVPYEQYF.

This clonotype was seen at least ten times. This sequence joins TRBV27 and TRBJ1-6; D is ambiguous. There are 12 residues in the CDR3. V was pared by 4 bases and J by 7 bases, with 5 bases between. The germline gives CDR1 MNHEY, CDR2 SMNVEV (reference sequence). CDR3 sequence reads: CASSSANSPLHF. The DNA of the CDR3 is TGTGCCAGCAGTTCCGCAAATTCACCCCTCCACTTT.

This clonotype was seen a handful of times. V and J are TRBV7-9 and TRBJ1-5; D not certain. Trimming took off 3 bases at V and 6 bases at J, with 6 bases between the two ends. Germline values: CDR1 SEHNR, CDR2 FQNEAQ (reference sequence). The CDR3 is made up of 12 amino acids. CDR3 residues: CASSLMGQPQHF. In DNA, the CDR3 is TGTGCCAGCAGCTTGATGGGTCAGCCCCAGCATTTT. Looking up the rest from reference TRBV7-9 and TRBJ1-5 gives the full variable domain: DTGVSQNPRHKITKRGQNVTFRCDPISEHNRLYWYRQTLGQGPEFLTYFQNEAQLEKSRLLSDRFSAERPKGSFSTLEIQRTEQGDSAMYLCASSLMGQPQHFGDGTRLSIL.

This clonotype came up a few times. The chain combines TRBV12-3 or TRBV12-4 with TRBJ1-5; D unresolved. The CDR3 extends over 14 amino acids. Trimming shortened V by 6 bases and J by 3 bases, and 12 bases separated the two germline ends. The CDR3 protein is CASSRSGDNQPQHF. CDR3 in DNA: TGTGCCAGCAGCCGGAGCGGGGACAATCAGCCCCAGCATTTT.

This clonotype has more than one count but fewer than ten. The gene calls are TRBV29-1 and TRBJ2-7; D is undetermined. V was pared by 1 base and J by 2 bases, with 6 bases between. CDR3 length: 12 amino acids. Germline values: CDR1 SQVTM, CDR2 ANQGSEA. Here the CDR3 DNA reads TGCAGCGTTGAAGTAGGCGCCTACGAGCAGTACTTC. It encodes CSVEVGAYEQYF.

V usage is TRBV7-2 and J usage is TRBJ1-1; TRBD1 matches 7 bases. There are 14 residues in the CDR3. Germline CDR1 SGHTA, CDR2 FQGNSA. The ends lost 4 bases at V and 4 bases at J; junction bases unmatched: 6. Here the CDR3 reads CASSSTGAITEAFF. DNA of the CDR3: TGTGCCAGCAGCTCCACAGGGGCGATCACTGAAGCTTTCTTT.

This clonotype was detected only a few times. This sequence joins TRBV7-2 and TRBJ2-1; D uncertain. This CDR3 has 14 amino acids. V was cut by 5 bases and J by 7 bases, with 15 bases left in between. Germline CDR1 SGHTA, CDR2 FQGNSA. The CDR3 is CASSPIRSKNEQFF. The CDR3 nucleotides are TGTGCCAGCAGCCCCATTAGGAGTAAGAATGAGCAGTTCTTC.

This clonotype has a handful of counts. The chain couples TRBV12-3 or TRBV12-4 to TRBJ1-2, with TRBD1 matching 7 bases. Trimming cost V 7 bases and J 4 bases; bases outside gene matches: 6. The CDR3 spans 13 residues. CDR3: CASTRDSFYGYTF. CDR3 in DNA: TGTGCCAGCACCCGGGACAGCTTCTATGGCTACACCTTC.

The V gene is TRBV29-1, the J gene TRBJ1-1; D gene unclear. The CDR3 has 13 amino acids. Germline V lookup: CDR1 SQVTM, CDR2 ANQGSEA. With 1 base removed from V and 0 bases from J, the gap between germline ends came to 6 bases. In DNA form, the CDR3 reads TGCAGCGTTGAAGGCAGACTGAACACTGAAGCTTTCTTT. Its translation is CSVEGRLNTEAFF.

This clonotype came up once. The chain is built from TRBV6-5 and TRBJ1-5; D ambiguous. Germline CDR1 and CDR2: MNHEY and SVGAGI. The CDR3 extends over 14 amino acids. Trimming stripped 2 bases from V and 4 bases from J, with 9 bases between. DNA of the CDR3: TGTGCCAGCAGTTACGCTGGTTCGAATCAGCCCCAGCATTTT. It codes for CASSYAGSNQPQHF.

This rearrangement joins TRBV5-1 to TRBJ2-1, with TRBD1 matching over 7 bases. V lost 0 bases to trimming and J lost 1 base; unmatched junction nucleotides: 4. The CDR3 sequence is 16 residues long. From germline, CDR1 is SGHRS and CDR2 YFSETQ. CDR3 in DNA: TGCGCCAGCAGCTTGGGCGTACAGGGGTCCTACAATGAGCAGTTCTTC. This codes for CASSLGVQGSYNEQFF.

This clonotype has at least ten counts. This chain uses TRBV7-6 with TRBJ2-1; weak D call: TRBD1 (5 bases). CDR1 and CDR2 from the germline V gene are SGHVS and FNYEAQ. Trimming cost V 0 bases and J 2 bases, with 11 bases left between them. The length of the CDR3 is 16 residues. The CDR3 here is CASSLAQGYPYNEQFF. The CDR3 coding sequence is TGTGCCAGCAGCTTAGCTCAGGGCTACCCCTACAATGAGCAGTTCTTC. The entire variable domain, with the rest obtained from reference TRBV7-6 and TRBJ2-1, is as follows: GAGVSQSPRYKVTKRGQDVALRCDPISGHVSLYWYRQALGQGPEFLTYFNYEAQQDKSGLPNDRFSAERPEGSISTLTIQRTEQRDSAMYRCASSLAQGYPYNEQFFGPGTRLTVL.

This clonotype appeared a few times. This chain links TRBV29-1 with TRBJ2-3, with 8 bases identical to TRBD1. The germline V gene encodes CDR1 SQVTM and CDR2 ANQGSEA. The CDR3 runs 15 residues. The V gene end was trimmed by 5 bases and the J gene end by 1 base; junction bases not matched to a gene: 8. The DNA for the CDR3 is TGCAGCGTTTCTATAATGGGACAGGGCACAGATACGCAGTATTTT. It specifies CSVSIMGQGTDTQYF.

This clonotype was seen only once. Possible read error: a much larger clone is one base away. The CDR3 ends on some other residue instead of the conserved phenylalanine or tryptophan, so this is likely a read error. This chain links TRBV6-6 with TRBJ2-3; possible D gene TRBD2, 6 bases. Trimming removed 4 bases from V and 8 bases from J, with 13 bases in between. CDR3 length equals 13 residues. Germline assignment: CDR1 MNHNY and CDR2 SVGAGI (reference sequence). CDR3 sequence (DNA): TGTGCCAGCAGTTTGAAGGCCGGGGGTACGCAGTATTCT. It translates to CASSLKAGGTQYS.

The chain couples TRBV28 to TRBJ2-3; weak D call: TRBD2 (6 bases). Trimming took 5 bases from V and 5 from J, leaving 17 bases between them. The CDR3 runs 15 residues. Germline CDR1 is MDHEN and CDR2 is SYDVKM. CDR3 sequence: CASSPPGSSEDTQYF. CDR3 DNA sequence: TGTGCCAGCAGTCCCCCGGGTTCTAGCGAAGATACGCAGTATTTT.

This chain connects TRBV11-2 to TRBJ1-2; D might be TRBD1 (5 bases). Trimming took off 4 bases at V and 2 bases at J, with 14 bases between the two ends. The length of the CDR3 is 15 residues. Per germline, CDR1 SGHAT and CDR2 FQNNGV. Here the CDR3 DNA reads TGTGCCAGCAGCTCAGTGACAGACCCCAACTATGGCTACACCTTC. Its translation is CASSSVTDPNYGYTF.

This clonotype was detected only a few times. This chain connects TRBV7-3 to TRBJ2-7; the D gene is possibly TRBD2 (5 bases). The CDR3 loop spans 16 amino acids. Germline CDR1 SGHTA, CDR2 FQGTGA. The V gene lost 0 bases and the J gene lost 3 bases, with 15 bases spanning the gap. CDR3 nucleotides: TGTGCCAGCAGCTTAACCCCGACTGACGCGGGCTACGAGCAGTACTTC. It translates to CASSLTPTDAGYEQYF.

The V gene is TRBV20-1, the J gene TRBJ1-5; D is possibly TRBD1 (6 bases). Germline V gene sequence: CDR1 DFQATT, CDR2 SNEGSKA (reference sequence). Trimming cost V 4 bases and J 1 base, with 11 bases left between them. The CDR3 runs to 14 residues. This CDR3 reads CSATEGGSNQPQHF. CDR3 bases: TGCAGTGCTACAGAAGGGGGAAGCAATCAGCCCCAGCATTTT.

This clonotype was counted a few times. The chain is built from TRBV7-2 and TRBJ1-6; a weak D match, TRBD1 (6 bases). The length of the CDR3 is 13 residues. Germline V CDR1 and CDR2: SGHTA, FQGNSA. Between the trimmed V and J ends, which lost 4 bases and 10 bases, there was a span of 11 bases. The DNA for the CDR3 is TGTGCCAGCAGCTCACAGGGACGCTCACCCCTCCACTTT. It encodes CASSSQGRSPLHF.